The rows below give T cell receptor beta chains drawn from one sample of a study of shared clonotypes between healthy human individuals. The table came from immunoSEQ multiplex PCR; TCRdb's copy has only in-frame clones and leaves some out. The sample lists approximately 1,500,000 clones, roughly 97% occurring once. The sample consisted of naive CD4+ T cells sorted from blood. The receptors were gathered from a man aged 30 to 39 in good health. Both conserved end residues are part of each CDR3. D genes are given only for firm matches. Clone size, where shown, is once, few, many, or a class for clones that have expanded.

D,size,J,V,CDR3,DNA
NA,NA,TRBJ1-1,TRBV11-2,CASSLPGRMNTEAFF,TGTGCCAGCAGCTTACCGGGACGGATGAACACTGAAGCTTTCTTT
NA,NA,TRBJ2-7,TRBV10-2,CASSESISSYEQYF,TGCGCCAGCAGTGAGTCGATTAGCTCCTACGAGCAGTACTTC
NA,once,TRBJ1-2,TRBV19,CASSIRAQGRLISGYTF,TGTGCCAGTAGTATAAGGGCGCAGGGACGGCTGATTAGTGGCTACACCTTC
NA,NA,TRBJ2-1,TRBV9,CASSVDGQAAYNEQFF,TGTGCCAGCAGCGTAGACGGCCAGGCTGCCTACAATGAGCAGTTCTTC
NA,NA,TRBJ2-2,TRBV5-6,CASSLLNTGELFF,TGTGCCAGCAGCTTGCTCAACACCGGGGAGCTGTTTTTT
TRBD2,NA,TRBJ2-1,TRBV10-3,CAISERGTSGTVEQFF,TGTGCCATCAGTGAAAGAGGGACTAGCGGGACGGTTGAGCAGTTCTTC
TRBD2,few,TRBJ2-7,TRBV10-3,CAISSGTSGAYEQYF,TGTGCCATCAGTAGCGGGACTAGCGGGGCCTACGAGCAGTACTTC
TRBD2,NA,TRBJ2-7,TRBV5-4,CASSRDFAGGYEQYF,TGTGCCAGCAGTCGGGACTTCGCGGGAGGCTACGAGCAGTACTTC
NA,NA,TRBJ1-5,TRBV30,CAWSVWQIDQPQHF,TGTGCCTGGAGTGTATGGCAGATCGATCAGCCCCAGCATTTT
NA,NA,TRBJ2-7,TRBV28,CASSLGAGPYEQYF,TGTGCCAGCAGTCTCGGGGCGGGCCCCTACGAGCAGTACTTC
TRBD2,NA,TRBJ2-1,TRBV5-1,CASSLGSGSSYNEQFF,TGCGCCAGCAGCTTGGGGAGCGGGAGCTCCTACAATGAGCAGTTCTTC
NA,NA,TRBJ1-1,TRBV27,CASALWKGNTEAFF,TGTGCCAGCGCACTTTGGAAAGGGAACACTGAAGCTTTCTTT
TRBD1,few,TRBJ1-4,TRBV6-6,CASRQGHNEKLFF,TGTGCCAGCCGACAGGGTCATAATGAAAAACTGTTTTTT
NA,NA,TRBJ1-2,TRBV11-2,CASSSRDPFNYGYTF,TGTGCCAGCAGCTCCCGGGACCCATTTAACTATGGCTACACCTTC
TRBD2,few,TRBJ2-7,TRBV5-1,CASSQGLADEQYF,TGCGCCAGCAGCCAGGGACTAGCGGACGAGCAGTACTTC
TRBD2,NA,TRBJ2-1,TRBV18,CASSPPLAGGQGNEQFF,TGTGCCAGCTCACCACCACTAGCGGGAGGGCAGGGCAATGAGCAGTTCTTC
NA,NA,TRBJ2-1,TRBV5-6,CATSPGRNSYNEQFF,TGTGCCACCTCGCCCGGACGGAATTCCTACAATGAGCAGTTCTTC
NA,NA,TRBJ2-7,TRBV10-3,CAISDRAGAYEQYF,TGTGCCATCAGTGACCGGGCGGGCGCCTACGAGCAGTACTTC
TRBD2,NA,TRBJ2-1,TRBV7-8,CASSDNGEGYNEQFF,TGTGCCAGCAGCGACAACGGGGAGGGCTACAATGAGCAGTTCTTC
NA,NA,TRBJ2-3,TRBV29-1,CSVERGSTDTQYF,TGCAGCGTTGAACGGGGAAGCACAGATACGCAGTATTTT
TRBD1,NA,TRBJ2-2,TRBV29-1,CSVRDRGSGGELFF,TGCAGCGTTAGGGACAGGGGATCGGGCGGGGAGCTGTTTTTT
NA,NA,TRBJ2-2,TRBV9,CASSGRLEGTGELFF,TGTGCCAGCAGCGGCCGACTAGAGGGGACCGGGGAGCTGTTTTTT
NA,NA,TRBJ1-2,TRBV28,CASTLDHRLHGYTF,TGTGCCAGCACCCTCGACCACCGTCTACATGGCTACACCTTC
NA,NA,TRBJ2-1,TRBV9,CASSVAGSLSYNEQFF,TGTGCCAGCAGCGTAGCGGGCTCACTCTCCTACAATGAGCAGTTCTTC
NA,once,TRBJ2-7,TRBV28,CASSAGSREQYF,TGTGCCAGCAGTGCAGGGTCTCGAGAGCAGTACTTC
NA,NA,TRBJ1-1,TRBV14,CASSRMGSEAFF,TGTGCCAGCAGCCGGATGGGATCGGAAGCTTTCTTT
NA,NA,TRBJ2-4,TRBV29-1,CSVQGGKLAKNIQYF,TGCAGCGTCCAGGGGGGAAAGCTAGCCAAAAACATTCAGTACTTC
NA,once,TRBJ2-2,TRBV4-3,CASSQVVGNTGELFF,TGCGCCAGCAGCCAAGTCGTTGGGAACACCGGGGAGCTGTTTTTT
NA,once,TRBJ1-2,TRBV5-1,CASSLRQGSYGYTF,TGCGCCAGCAGCTTGAGGCAGGGGAGCTATGGCTACACCTTC
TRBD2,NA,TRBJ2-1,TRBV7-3,CASSAGLAGVYEQFF,TGTGCCAGCAGCGCGGGACTAGCGGGAGTATATGAGCAGTTCTTC
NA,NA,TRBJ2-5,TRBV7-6,CASSGAGLGETQYF,TGTGCCAGCAGTGGGGCCGGACTTGGGGAGACCCAGTACTTC
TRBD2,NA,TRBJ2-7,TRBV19,CASSGTSLYEQYF,TGTGCCAGTAGCGGGACTAGTCTCTACGAGCAGTACTTC
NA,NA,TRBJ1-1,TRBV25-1,CASSAIIRPGDPEAFF,TGTGCCAGCAGTGCAATAATTAGGCCAGGGGATCCTGAAGCTTTCTTT
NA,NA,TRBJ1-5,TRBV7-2,CASSLDGGVNQPQHF,TGTGCCAGCAGCTTAGATGGAGGGGTCAATCAGCCCCAGCATTTT
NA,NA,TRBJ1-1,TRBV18,CASSPPRVGAEAFF,TGTGCCAGCTCGCCGCCCAGGGTAGGAGCTGAAGCTTTCTTT
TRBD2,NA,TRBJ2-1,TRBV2,CASSGLSTSGYNEQFF,TGTGCCAGCAGTGGTTTGTCGACTAGCGGCTACAATGAGCAGTTCTTC
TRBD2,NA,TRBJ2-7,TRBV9,CASSVRGEISSYEQYF,TGTGCCAGCAGCGTACGGGGGGAAATAAGCTCCTACGAGCAGTACTTC
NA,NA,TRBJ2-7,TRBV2,CASSESLDTNSYEQYF,TGTGCCAGCAGTGAAAGCTTGGACACCAACTCCTACGAGCAGTACTTC
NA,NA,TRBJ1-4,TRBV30,CAWSNMGATNEKLFF,TGTGCCTGGAGTAATATGGGTGCAACTAATGAAAAACTGTTTTTT
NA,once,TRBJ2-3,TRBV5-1,CASSRRASTDTQYF,TGCGCCAGCAGCAGGAGGGCTAGCACAGATACGCAGTATTTT
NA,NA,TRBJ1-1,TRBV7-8,CASSLASGMNTEAFF,TGTGCCAGCAGCTTAGCGTCGGGGATGAACACTGAAGCTTTCTTT